Below, 14 T cell receptor beta chains from the same sample are listed, as sequenced in a study of response to subunit inactivated influenza vaccine. TCRdb re-called the RT-PCR reads with MiXCR, one entry per CDR3 protein. The repertoire holds around 250,000 distinct CDR3 sequences, with over 9% as singletons. The specimen comprised non-naive T cells sorted from PBMCs, sampled 14 to 15 days before vaccination. The receptors were gathered from a man aged 50 or older who received an inactivated influenza vaccine.

This clonotype was seen more than once but under ten times. The rearrangement joins TRBV6-4 to TRBJ2-3; the D is unclear. The V gene lost 1 base and the J gene lost 4 bases, with 6 bases spanning the gap. Germline V gene sequence: CDR1 MRHNA, CDR2 SNTAGT. The CDR3 covers 13 residues. The CDR3 region is CASSDWVSDTQYF. The CDR3 region has the DNA TGTGCCAGCAGTGACTGGGTTTCAGATACGCAGTATTTT.

The chain employs TRBV20-1 and TRBJ1-5; D possibly corresponds to TRBD1 (5 bases). V gave up 3 bases and J gave up 5 bases, with 8 bases separating them. Germline V gene sequence: CDR1 DFQATT, CDR2 SNEGSKA (reference sequence). The CDR3 covers 12 residues. CDR3 loop: CSARRGDQPQHF. The CDR3 DNA reads TGCAGTGCTAGGCGGGGGGATCAGCCCCAGCATTTT.

The chain links TRBV12-3 or TRBV12-4 to TRBJ2-2, with 16 bases matching TRBD2. This CDR3 contains 15 residues. The ends lost 6 bases at V and 13 bases at J; junction bases unmatched: 8. The CDR3 coding sequence is TGTGCCAGCAGCCAGGGACTAGCGGGGGGGGGGCGGCTGTTTTTT. Translation gives CASSQGLAGGGRLFF.

This clonotype was observed a few times. This sequence joins TRBV7-3 and TRBJ2-7, with TRBD2 identical over 9 bases. The CDR3 length is 15 residues. The V and J ends lost 2 bases and 2 bases, in that order; junction bases with no gene match: 4. CDR1 and CDR2 from the germline V gene are SGHTA and FQGTGA. CDR3 DNA: TGTGCCAGCAGCTTAGGTGGCGGGAGGGCCTACGAGCAGTACTTC. This translates into CASSLGGGRAYEQYF. The variable domain in full, with the rest retrieved from reference TRBV7-3 and TRBJ2-7, is GAGVSQTPSNKVTEKGKYVELRCDPISGHTALYWYRQSLGQGPEFLIYFQGTGAADDSGLPNDRFFAVRPEGSVSTLKIQRTERGDSAVYLCASSLGGGRAYEQYFGPGTRLTVT.

This clonotype is deemed medium-sized (0.01 to 0.1%). The chain carries TRBV7-9 and TRBJ1-1; D is possibly TRBD1 (5 bases). V was trimmed by 5 bases and J by 6 bases, leaving 10 bases between them. Germline V gene sequence: CDR1 SEHNR, CDR2 FQNEAQ (reference sequence). This CDR3 is 12 amino acids long. CDR3 bases: TGTGCCAGCAGCCCAGGGTTTCCTGAAGCTTTCTTT. Protein product: CASSPGFPEAFF.

The chain joins TRBV7-2 to TRBJ2-5; D might be TRBD1 (5 bases). The length of the CDR3 is 13 residues. Germline assignment: CDR1 SGHTA and CDR2 FQGNSA. V lost 8 bases and J 2 bases, leaving 12 bases between the germline ends. DNA for the CDR3: TGTGCCAGCGGCCGACAGACACAAGAGACCCAGTACTTC. Protein: CASGRQTQETQYF.

This clonotype was recorded a few times. The chain uses TRBV10-3 and TRBJ2-7; TRBD1 aligns across 7 bases. J was trimmed by 4 bases and V by 6 bases; bases with no gene match: 15. This CDR3 comprises 16 residues. In germline, CDR1 is ENHRY, CDR2 SYGVKD. CDR3: CAISPGGGQSRYEQYF. In DNA, the CDR3 is TGTGCCATCAGCCCAGGGGGTGGTCAGTCCAGGTACGAGCAGTACTTC.

The chain couples TRBV20-1 to TRBJ2-5; 7 bases match TRBD2. Germline assignment: CDR1 DFQATT and CDR2 SNEGSKA (reference sequence). V was pared by 5 bases and J by 1 base, with 4 bases of the junction left unmatched. The CDR3 sequence is 13 residues long. The CDR3 here is CSALLATQETQYF. The CDR3 bases are TGCAGTGCTTTACTAGCGACCCAAGAGACCCAGTACTTC.

V usage is TRBV7-9 and J usage is TRBJ2-1; no clear D. Trimming cost V 5 bases and J 5 bases, with 16 bases left between them. From germline, CDR1 is SEHNR and CDR2 FQNEAQ (reference sequence). The CDR3 extends over 15 amino acids. The CDR3 protein is CASSHPLVGNNEQFF. The CDR3 nucleotides are TGTGCCAGCAGCCACCCGCTAGTGGGGAACAATGAGCAGTTCTTC.

This clonotype showed up many times. The J gene is TRBJ1-1, the V gene TRBV20-1; unclear D gene. Per the germline V gene, CDR1 is DFQATT and CDR2 is SNEGSKA (reference sequence). Deletions cut 0 bases from V and 1 base from J, with 6 bases between. This CDR3 comprises 13 residues. The DNA of the CDR3 is TGCAGTGCTAGAGACTGGGCGAACACTGAAGCTTTCTTT. Encoded protein: CSARDWANTEAFF.

This clonotype occurred many times. The V and J genes are TRBV7-6 and TRBJ1-1; D possibly corresponds to TRBD1 (6 bases). The CDR3 runs to 15 residues. V was shortened by 2 bases and J by 1 base, with 11 bases between the two germline ends. Germline V gene data show CDR1 as SGHVS and CDR2 as FNYEAQ. The CDR3 region is CASSLTRQANTEAFF. Here the CDR3 DNA reads TGTGCCAGCAGCTTAACAAGACAGGCGAACACTGAAGCTTTCTTT.

The chain uses TRBV7-2 and TRBJ2-7; the D gene is possibly TRBD2 (6 bases). V was trimmed by 5 bases and J by 1 base, leaving 12 bases between them. CDR3 length equals 14 residues. The germline gives CDR1 SGHTA, CDR2 FQGNSA. Here the CDR3 reads CASSLEGKSYEQYF. Here the CDR3 DNA reads TGTGCCAGCAGCCTGGAGGGTAAATCCTACGAGCAGTACTTC. Filled out from reference TRBV7-2 and TRBJ2-7, the complete variable domain reads GAGVSQSPSNKVTEKGKDVELRCDPISGHTALYWYRQSLGQGLEFLIYFQGNSAPDKSGLPSDRFSAERTGGSVSTLTIQRTQQEDSAVYLCASSLEGKSYEQYFGPGTRLTVT.

The chain uses TRBV27 and TRBJ2-5, with 14 bases identical to TRBD2. Germline CDR1 MNHEY, CDR2 SMNVEV (reference sequence). This CDR3 is 18 amino acids long. J lost 1 base, V lost 5 bases, and 9 bases had no gene match. CDR3 region: CASSTTSGRVAIQETQYF. The DNA for the CDR3 is TGTGCCAGCAGTACGACTAGCGGGAGGGTTGCCATCCAAGAGACCCAGTACTTC.

This clonotype was detected many times. This chain joins TRBV2 and TRBJ2-2; TRBD1 matches at 9 bases. CDR3 length equals 15 residues. The J segment lost 2 bases and the V segment lost 5 bases, leaving 3 bases of the junction unmatched. CDR1 and CDR2 (germline): SNHLY, FYNNEI. The CDR3 DNA reads TGTGCCAGCAGTTGGACAGGGGCAAACACCGGGGAGCTGTTTTTT. Encoded protein: CASSWTGANTGELFF.